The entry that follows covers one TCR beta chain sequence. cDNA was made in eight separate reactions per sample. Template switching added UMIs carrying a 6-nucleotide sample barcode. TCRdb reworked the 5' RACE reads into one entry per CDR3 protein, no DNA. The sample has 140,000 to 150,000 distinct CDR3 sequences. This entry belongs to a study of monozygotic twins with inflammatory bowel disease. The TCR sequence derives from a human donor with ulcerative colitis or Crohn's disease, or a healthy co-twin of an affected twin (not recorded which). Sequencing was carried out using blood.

The CDR3 loop is CASSDAANTGELFF. The chain links TRBV6-4 to TRBJ2-2. In germline, CDR1 is MRHNA, CDR2 SNTAGT. CDR3 size: 14 residues.